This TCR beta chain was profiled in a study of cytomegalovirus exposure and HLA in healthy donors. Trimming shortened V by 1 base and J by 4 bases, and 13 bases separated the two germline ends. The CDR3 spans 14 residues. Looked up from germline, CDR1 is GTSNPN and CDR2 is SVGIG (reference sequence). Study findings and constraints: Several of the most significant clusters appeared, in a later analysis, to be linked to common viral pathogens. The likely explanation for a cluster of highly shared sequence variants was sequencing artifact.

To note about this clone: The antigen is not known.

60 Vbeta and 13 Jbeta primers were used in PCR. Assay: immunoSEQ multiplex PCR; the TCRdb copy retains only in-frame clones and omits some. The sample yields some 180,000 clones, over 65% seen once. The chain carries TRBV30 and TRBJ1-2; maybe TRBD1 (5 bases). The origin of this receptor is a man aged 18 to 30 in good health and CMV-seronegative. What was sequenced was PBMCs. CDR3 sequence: CAWSEEGQSYGYTF. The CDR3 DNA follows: TGTGCCTGGAGTGAGGAGGGGCAGAGCTATGGCTACACCTTC.